This T cell receptor (beta chain) appears in the sequencing data of a study of beta chain features in type 1 diabetes. A remark on this clone: Its antigen is currently unknown. The same CDR3 arises from other DNA sequences in this sample as well.

Study results and caveats: TCRB CDR3s were moderately but significantly shorter in Type 1 diabetes patients in all four CD4+ subsets.

What was sequenced were expressed TCRB transcripts, since all of the isolated RNA had been reverse transcribed. TCRdb keeps only in-frame clones here, not all; method: immunoSEQ multiplex PCR. Here the sample spans hundreds of thousands of clones, around 15% being singletons. The sequence was collected from a man aged 18-30 years with type 1 diabetes. Input material: naive CD4+ T cells from blood.

The CDR3 is CASSLGHEQYF. CDR3 nucleotides: TGCGCCAGCAGCTTGGGGCACGAGCAGTACTTC. V is TRBV5-1 and J is TRBJ2-7; D not resolved. This CDR3 is 11 amino acids long. Germline V lookup: CDR1 SGHRS, CDR2 YFSETQ. The V gene lost 0 bases and the J gene lost 5 bases, with 3 bases spanning the gap. The full variable domain, in which reference TRBV5-1 and TRBJ2-7 provide the parts outside the CDR3, is KAGVTQTPRYLIKTRGQQVTLSCSPISGHRSVSWYQQTPGQGLQFLFEYFSETQRNKGNFPGRFSGRQFSNSRSEMNVSTLELGDSALYLCASSLGHEQYFGPGTRLTVT.